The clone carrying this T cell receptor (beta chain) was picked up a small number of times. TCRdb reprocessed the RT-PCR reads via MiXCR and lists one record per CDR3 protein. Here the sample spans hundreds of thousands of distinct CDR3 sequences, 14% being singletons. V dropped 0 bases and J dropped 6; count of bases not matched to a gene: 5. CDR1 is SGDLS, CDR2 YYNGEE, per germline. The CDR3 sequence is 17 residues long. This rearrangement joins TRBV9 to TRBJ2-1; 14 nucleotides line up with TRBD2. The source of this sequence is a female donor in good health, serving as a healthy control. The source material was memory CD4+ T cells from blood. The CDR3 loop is CASSVVGTSGGSNEQFF. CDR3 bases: TGTGCCAGCAGCGTAGTTGGGACTAGCGGGGGTAGCAATGAGCAGTTCTTC.